This is a list of T cell receptor beta chains from one sample in a study of blood T cell repertoires in COVID-19. Libraries were prepared by immunoSEQ multiplex PCR; TCRdb keeps only in-frame clonotypes and omits some of them. The sample contains approximately 71,000 clones, around 90% of which appear only once. The sample was peripheral blood. These receptors were collected from a human donor in a cohort sampled during active COVID-19. CDR3s include the opening cysteine and the closing phenylalanine or tryptophan. A D gene is named only where the DNA matches it firmly. Rows give clone size only sometimes, using once, few, many, or a class for an expanded clone.

D: .; V: TRBV5-1; J: TRBJ1-3; size: .; CDR3: CASSPEGPVSGNTIYF; DNA: TGCGCCAGCAGCCCTGAGGGTCCAGTCTCTGGAAACACCATATATTTT
D: .; V: TRBV2; J: TRBJ2-5; size: .; CDR3: CASSDLLRQETQYF; DNA: TGTGCCAGCAGTGATCTCCTACGGCAAGAGACCCAGTACTTC
D: .; V: TRBV19; J: TRBJ2-3; size: .; CDR3: CASSTLTEELDTQYF; DNA: TGTGCCAGTAGTACCCTGACAGAGGAGTTAGATACGCAGTATTTT
D: TRBD2; V: TRBV7-9; J: TRBJ2-7; size: .; CDR3: CASSPLTSGGTYEQYF; DNA: TGTGCCAGCAGCCCACTAACTAGCGGAGGCACCTACGAGCAGTACTTC
D: .; V: TRBV3-1/TRBV3-2; J: TRBJ1-2; size: .; CDR3: CASSPGGNYGYTF; DNA: TGTGCCAGCAGTCCCGGGGGAAACTATGGCTACACCTTC
D: .; V: TRBV28; J: TRBJ1-2; size: .; CDR3: CASSLTGLYGYTF; DNA: TGTGCCAGCAGTTTAACAGGGCTCTATGGCTACACCTTC
D: TRBD1; V: TRBV2; J: TRBJ1-5; size: .; CDR3: CASSRQGQPQHF; DNA: TGTGCCAGCAGTCGACAGGGCCAGCCCCAGCATTTT
D: TRBD1; V: TRBV24-1; J: TRBJ2-2; size: .; CDR3: CATSDNTGTGGLGSTGELFF; DNA: TGTGCCACCAGTGACAACACCGGGACAGGGGGCTTAGGAAGCACCGGGGAGCTGTTTTTT
D: .; V: TRBV5-3; J: TRBJ2-7; size: .; CDR3: CARSSDSYEQYF; DNA: TGTGCCAGAAGCTCCGACTCTTACGAGCAGTACTTC
D: .; V: TRBV18; J: TRBJ2-7; size: once; CDR3: CASSPGDDSYEQYF; DNA: TGTGCCAGCTCACCGGGAGACGATTCCTACGAGCAGTACTTC
D: .; V: TRBV2; J: TRBJ2-3; size: .; CDR3: CASTSRVTDTQYF; DNA: TGTGCCAGCACATCGAGAGTCACAGATACGCAGTATTTT
D: .; V: TRBV21-1; J: TRBJ2-2; size: .; CDR3: CASSKTEREASGELFF; DNA: TGTGCCAGCAGCAAAACTGAACGGGAGGCAAGCGGGGAGCTGTTTTTT
D: .; V: TRBV7-2; J: TRBJ1-6; size: .; CDR3: CASSLVSDRGSPLHF; DNA: TGTGCCAGCAGCTTAGTTAGTGACCGGGGTTCACCCCTCCACTTT
D: TRBD1; V: TRBV7-9; J: TRBJ1-1; size: once; CDR3: CASSEPGQRVTEAFF; DNA: TGTGCCAGCAGCGAGCCGGGACAGCGAGTAACTGAAGCTTTCTTT
D: .; V: TRBV4-1; J: TRBJ2-7; size: once; CDR3: CASSQGARGSYEQYF; DNA: TGCGCCAGCAGCCAAGGGGCCAGGGGATCGTACGAGCAGTACTTC
D: TRBD1; V: TRBV19; J: TRBJ1-2; size: .; CDR3: CASTPRQGALNYGYTF; DNA: TGTGCCAGTACTCCACGACAGGGGGCTTTAAACTATGGCTACACCTTC
D: .; V: TRBV27; J: TRBJ1-5; size: .; CDR3: CASSFSGGNQPQHF; DNA: TGTGCCAGCAGTTTTTCGGGGGGGAACCAGCCCCAGCATTTT
D: TRBD2; V: TRBV29-1; J: TRBJ2-7; size: .; CDR3: CSVAGGGIHEQYF; DNA: TGCAGCGTTGCCGGGGGAGGGATTCACGAGCAGTACTTC
D: TRBD2; V: TRBV6-6; J: TRBJ2-1; size: .; CDR3: CASSYRPAGGLDEQFF; DNA: TGTGCCAGCAGTTATCGGCCAGCGGGGGGGCTCGATGAGCAGTTCTTC
D: .; V: TRBV2; J: TRBJ2-5; size: .; CDR3: CASSLTSQETQYF; DNA: TGTGCCAGCAGCCTGACTAGCCAAGAGACCCAGTACTTC
D: TRBD2; V: TRBV11-2; J: TRBJ2-5; size: .; CDR3: CASSQRGGALQETQYF; DNA: TGTGCCAGCAGCCAGCGGGGGGGAGCGTTACAAGAGACCCAGTACTTC
D: .; V: TRBV21-1; J: TRBJ2-5; size: .; CDR3: CASSGLLGLLRETQYF; DNA: TGTGCCAGCAGCGGACTATTGGGACTCCTTCGGGAGACCCAGTACTTC
D: TRBD1; V: TRBV28; J: TRBJ1-5; size: once; CDR3: CASSPHRGGGQPQHF; DNA: TGTGCCAGCAGTCCTCACAGGGGTGGAGGGCAGCCCCAGCATTTT
D: .; V: TRBV13; J: TRBJ2-7; size: .; CDR3: CASSSPGLASYEQYF; DNA: TGTGCCAGCAGCTCCCCGGGCCTAGCGTCCTACGAGCAGTACTTC
D: TRBD1; V: TRBV30; J: TRBJ2-2; size: .; CDR3: CAWSSLGQGLAGELFF; DNA: TGTGCCTGGAGTAGTTTGGGACAGGGGTTGGCCGGGGAGCTGTTTTTT
D: TRBD1; V: TRBV27; J: TRBJ2-1; size: .; CDR3: CASSISGTGNNEQFF; DNA: TGTGCCAGCAGTATCTCCGGGACAGGGAACAATGAGCAGTTCTTC
D: TRBD2; V: TRBV2; J: TRBJ2-3; size: .; CDR3: CASRARTSGRADTQYF; DNA: TGTGCCAGCAGAGCCCGGACTAGCGGGAGGGCAGATACGCAGTATTTT
D: .; V: TRBV10-2; J: TRBJ2-7; size: .; CDR3: CASMEGPYEQYF; DNA: TGCGCCAGCATGGAGGGACCGTACGAGCAGTACTTC
D: TRBD1; V: TRBV7-9; J: TRBJ2-1; size: once; CDR3: CASSFPRTGGNEQFF; DNA: TGTGCCAGCAGCTTCCCCCGGACAGGGGGCAATGAGCAGTTCTTC
D: .; V: TRBV2; J: TRBJ2-7; size: .; CDR3: CASSEYRSYEQYF; DNA: TGTGCCAGCAGTGAATATCGGTCGTACGAGCAGTACTTC
D: .; V: TRBV28; J: TRBJ1-2; size: .; CDR3: CASRAGVYGYTF; DNA: TGTGCCTCCCGTGCAGGGGTCTATGGCTACACCTTC
D: TRBD1; V: TRBV30; J: TRBJ1-5; size: .; CDR3: CAWSNGDRGNQPQHF; DNA: TGTGCCTGGAGCAATGGGGACAGGGGTAACCAGCCCCAGCATTTT
D: .; V: TRBV5-1; J: TRBJ2-1; size: .; CDR3: CASSLGTVPSPYNEQFF; DNA: TGCGCCAGCAGCTTGGGGACAGTACCGTCCCCTTACAATGAGCAGTTCTTC
D: TRBD1; V: TRBV11-1; J: TRBJ2-3; size: .; CDR3: CASSWDRVADTQYF; DNA: TGTGCCAGCAGCTGGGACAGGGTGGCAGATACGCAGTATTTT
D: .; V: TRBV11-3; J: TRBJ2-1; size: .; CDR3: CASSLVSSLYDDNEQFF; DNA: TGTGCCAGCAGCTTAGTGTCCTCACTGTACGATGACAATGAGCAGTTCTTC
D: TRBD2; V: TRBV19; J: TRBJ2-1; size: .; CDR3: CASSTGGTSGNSYNEQFF; DNA: TGTGCCAGTAGTACGGGGGGGACTAGCGGGAACTCCTACAATGAGCAGTTCTTC
D: TRBD1; V: TRBV7-6; J: TRBJ2-1; size: .; CDR3: CASSFFPPTGTGGGEQFF; DNA: TGTGCCAGCAGCTTCTTTCCCCCCACCGGGACAGGGGGCGGTGAGCAGTTCTTC
D: .; V: TRBV6-5; J: TRBJ2-7; size: .; CDR3: CASSYSQGSYEQYF; DNA: TGTGCCAGCAGTTACTCACAGGGTTCCTACGAGCAGTACTTC
D: .; V: TRBV19; J: TRBJ2-7; size: .; CDR3: CASSAPEPYGYEQYF; DNA: TGTGCCAGTAGTGCCCCCGAACCCTACGGCTACGAGCAGTACTTC
D: TRBD1; V: TRBV28; J: TRBJ2-7; size: .; CDR3: CASSLTGLSYEQYF; DNA: TGTGCCAGCAGCCTGACAGGGTTGTCCTACGAGCAGTACTTC
D: TRBD1; V: TRBV5-1; J: TRBJ2-3; size: .; CDR3: CASSLSPGTGGTDTQYF; DNA: TGCGCCAGCAGCTTGTCACCCGGGACAGGGGGCACAGATACGCAGTATTTT
D: .; V: TRBV30; J: TRBJ1-1; size: .; CDR3: CAWARGSNTEAFF; DNA: TGTGCCTGGGCGAGAGGTAGTAACACTGAAGCTTTCTTT
D: .; V: TRBV18; J: TRBJ1-1; size: .; CDR3: CASSPVGALGTEAFF; DNA: TGTGCCAGCTCACCAGTTGGGGCCTTAGGCACTGAAGCTTTCTTT
D: .; V: TRBV12-3/TRBV12-4; J: TRBJ2-2; size: .; CDR3: CASTRDTGELFF; DNA: TGTGCCAGCACTAGAGACACCGGGGAGCTGTTTTTT
D: .; V: TRBV11-2; J: TRBJ2-7; size: .; CDR3: CASSQTGIYEQYF; DNA: TGTGCCAGCAGCCAGACAGGTATCTACGAGCAGTACTTC
D: TRBD2; V: TRBV19; J: TRBJ2-1; size: .; CDR3: CASSEGGRGGGDEQFF; DNA: TGTGCCAGTAGTGAGGGGGGGCGGGGGGGCGGCGATGAGCAGTTCTTC
D: .; V: TRBV19; J: TRBJ1-1; size: .; CDR3: CASIQARENEAFF; DNA: TGTGCCAGTATTCAAGCGCGGGAAAATGAAGCTTTCTTT
D: TRBD1; V: TRBV6-2/TRBV6-3; J: TRBJ1-4; size: .; CDR3: CASRYSGGGSEKLFF; DNA: TGTGCCAGCAGATACTCAGGGGGAGGGAGTGAAAAACTGTTTTTT
D: .; V: TRBV21-1; J: TRBJ1-2; size: .; CDR3: CASSKNYITGIHGYTF; DNA: TGTGCCAGCAGCAAAAACTACATAACAGGGATTCATGGCTACACCTTC
D: .; V: TRBV11-3; J: TRBJ2-1; size: .; CDR3: CASSLDQGSRELFF; DNA: TGTGCCAGCAGCTTAGATCAGGGCAGCCGGGAGTTGTTCTTC
D: .; V: TRBV7-9; J: TRBJ2-7; size: few; CDR3: CASSFFGEQYF; DNA: TGTGCCAGCAGCTTTTTCGGGGAGCAGTACTTC
D: .; V: TRBV3-1/TRBV3-2; J: TRBJ2-7; size: .; CDR3: CASSQTRRVTGEQYF; DNA: TGTGCCAGCAGCCAAACGCGCCGGGTCACCGGCGAGCAGTACTTC
D: TRBD2; V: TRBV2; J: TRBJ2-5; size: .; CDR3: CASSEGLAGETQYF; DNA: TGTGCCAGCAGTGAAGGTCTAGCGGGGGAGACCCAGTACTTC
D: .; V: TRBV4-1; J: TRBJ2-6; size: .; CDR3: CASSQGWVTTVSGANVLTF; DNA: TGCGCCAGCAGCCAAGGATGGGTGACAACCGTCTCTGGGGCCAACGTCCTGACTTTC
D: .; V: TRBV29-1; J: TRBJ1-1; size: .; CDR3: CSVVPQGMNTEAFF; DNA: TGCAGCGTTGTTCCTCAGGGAATGAACACTGAAGCTTTCTTT
D: .; V: TRBV2; J: TRBJ2-7; size: .; CDR3: CASSRGTTLSYEQYF; DNA: TGTGCCAGCAGTCGGGGGACCACCCTATCCTACGAGCAGTACTTC
D: .; V: TRBV20-1; J: TRBJ2-7; size: .; CDR3: CSASITRGGRSLYEQYF; DNA: TGCAGTGCTAGTATCACCAGGGGCGGTCGGTCCCTCTACGAGCAGTACTTC